The clone carrying this T cell receptor beta chain was found many times. Its antigen is currently unknown. This sample was taken from a study of CD8+CD57+ T cells in acquired aplastic anemia. Study-wide context: An average of roughly 3 ug of DNA was obtained from sorted CD4+ and CD8+ cells. Healthy donors yielded some 9.9 million CD4+ cell reads on average.

Study findings and constraints: Common to patients and controls were 25 to 30 CD8+ CDR3 sequences. Significant differences in CD8+ Simpson's diversity were not observed between patients and controls.

Genomic DNA acted as the template from which TCR beta VDJ combination and CDR3 sequence profiling were carried out. TCRdb reprocessed the reads with MiXCR, giving one entry per CDR3 protein. The sample shows about 160,000 distinct CDR3 sequences, roughly 47% of them seen only once. The clonotype originates from a human donor in good health. What was sequenced was sorted CD4+, CD8+, or CD8+CD57+ T cells (not recorded which) from PBMCs.

This chain's CDR3 is CSASGGIWTEAFF. DNA of the CDR3: TGCAGTGCTAGTGGGGGGATTTGGACTGAAGCTTTCTTT. This rearrangement joins TRBV20-1 to TRBJ1-1; perhaps TRBD1 as D (5 bases). Trimming removed 3 bases from V and 5 bases from J, with 13 bases in between. Germline CDR1 is DFQATT and CDR2 is SNEGSKA (reference sequence). CDR3 length: 13 amino acids.